This T cell receptor (beta chain) is from a study of blood T cells in healthy people across ages. A second about 6 to 11 cycle PCR used barcoded and J-beta primers. Each cDNA molecule received a tag from a template-switch adaptor that had 12 random nucleotides. TCRdb re-analysed the 5' RACE reads in MiXCR, keeping a single row per CDR3 protein. The sample lists 550,000 to 600,000 distinct CDR3 sequences, approximately 30% occurring once. Findings and limits, study-wide: Comparison with aged donors showed that long-lived donors had more naive CD4+ cells and higher diversity.

The CDR3 is made up of 17 amino acids. Each individual donor underwent a draw of about 9.1 milliliters of peripheral blood. No fewer than 6 micrograms of total RNA were isolated from every sample. Only a few counts were recorded for this clonotype. Its antigen is unknown. Sequencing used blood. The origin of this receptor is a woman in her 70s in good health. The rearrangement links TRBV21-1 to TRBJ2-7. TRBV21-1 is designated a pseudogene. The CDR3 here is CASSKARSRQSSYEQYF. The CDR3 DNA reads TGTGCCAGCAGCAAAGCAAGAAGCAGACAGAGCTCCTACGAGCAGTACTTC.